These 13 T cell receptor beta chains were all obtained from the same sample, sequenced in a study of T-cell memory formation after mild COVID-19. TCRdb reanalysed the 5' RACE reads using MiXCR and keeps one entry per CDR3 protein. The table includes hundreds of thousands of distinct CDR3 sequences, roughly an eighth detected once. The sample was PBMCs or a T cell subset sorted from them (not recorded which). These receptors came from a man younger than 35 who had mild COVID-19 (a few samples of this study predate the infection). Cell type and time point are not known.

This clonotype turned up a few times. The CDR3 DNA reads TGTGCCAGCAGTTACGCGGGACAGAAATACGAGCAGTACGTC. Amino acids: CASSYAGQKYEQYV. This chain links TRBV6-5 with TRBJ2-7; D is perhaps TRBD1 (7 bases). The CDR3 is 14 residues long. Germline lookup yields CDR1 MNHEY and CDR2 SVGAGI. V gave up 2 bases and J gave up 4 bases, with 12 bases separating them.

This clonotype has just a few counts. The chain carries TRBV3-1 and TRBJ2-2, with unresolved D. This CDR3 contains 15 residues. Trimming shortened V by 0 bases and J by 4 bases, and 9 bases separated the two germline ends. Germline V CDR1 and CDR2: LGHDT, YNNKEL (reference sequence). The CDR3 sequence is CASSQEIWGTGELFF. The CDR3 nucleotides are TGTGCCAGCAGCCAAGAAATCTGGGGCACCGGGGAGCTGTTTTTT. The full variable domain, in which reference TRBV3-1 and TRBJ2-2 provide the parts outside the CDR3, is DTAVSQTPKYLVTQMGNDKSIKCEQNLGHDTMYWYKQDSKKFLKIMFSYNNKELIINETVPNRFSPKSPDKAHLNLHINSLELGDSAVYFCASSQEIWGTGELFFGEGSRLTVL.

V is TRBV9 and J is TRBJ2-3; the match to TRBD1 covers 7 bases. The ends lost 3 bases at V and 0 bases at J; junction bases unmatched: 10. Germline-derived CDR1 and CDR2 are SGDLS and YYNGEE. The CDR3 contains 17 residues. This chain's CDR3 is CASSGGILTGSTDTQYF. Here the CDR3 DNA reads TGTGCCAGCAGCGGGGGCATTTTGACAGGGAGCACAGATACGCAGTATTTT.

This clonotype was detected only a few times. The V and J genes are TRBV7-2 and TRBJ2-3, with TRBD2 matching 13 bases. CDR1 is SGHTA, CDR2 FQGNSA, per germline. V shed 2 bases and J 5 bases; nucleotides not matched to a gene: 7. The CDR3 is 17 amino acids. CDR3: CASSLTAGLAGVDTQYF. DNA of the CDR3: TGTGCCAGCAGCTTAACCGCTGGACTAGCGGGGGTAGATACGCAGTATTTT.

The chain recombines TRBV6-2 or TRBV6-3 with TRBJ2-3, with 8 bases lining up with TRBD2. Germline lookup yields CDR1 MNHEY and CDR2 SVGEGT. The CDR3 is 14 residues long. The V gene end was trimmed by 6 bases and the J gene end by 6 bases; junction bases not matched to a gene: 8. CDR3 nucleotides: TGTGCCAGCAGGCGGACTAGCCCTGCGGATACGCAGTATTTT. The encoded protein is CASRRTSPADTQYF.

V is TRBV5-6 and J is TRBJ1-2; D gene uncertain. CDR1 SGHDT and CDR2 YYEEEE come from the germline V gene. The CDR3 covers 14 residues. V dropped 0 bases and J dropped 4 bases, with 10 bases sitting between them. The CDR3 region is CASSLVEVRYGYTF. For the CDR3, the DNA is TGTGCCAGCAGCTTGGTTGAGGTGCGCTATGGCTACACCTTC.

The chain combines TRBV7-9 with TRBJ2-6; TRBD1 matches 7 bases. Germline V gives CDR1 SEHNR, CDR2 FQNEAQ (reference sequence). There are 16 residues in the CDR3. The V segment lost 5 bases and the J segment 2 bases; nucleotides outside the gene matches: 6. The CDR3 nucleotides are TGTGCCAGCAGCCCGTCGACAGGGACTGGGGCCAACGTCCTGACTTTC. Protein: CASSPSTGTGANVLTF.

The rearrangement uses TRBV11-1 and TRBJ1-5; D unclear. V was clipped by 6 bases and J by 0 bases, with 18 bases between them. The CDR3 has 17 residues. Germline CDR1 and CDR2: SGHAT and FQDESV (reference sequence). The CDR3 loop reads CASRPSRESDSNQPQHF. In DNA form, the CDR3 reads TGTGCCAGCAGACCCTCCCGGGAGAGTGATAGCAATCAGCCCCAGCATTTT.

This clonotype has only a few counts. This chain links TRBV7-2 with TRBJ2-6; 9 nucleotides align to TRBD2. Germline loops: CDR1 SGHTA, CDR2 FQGNSA. Trimming removed 1 base from V and 8 bases from J; junction bases left unmatched: 3. The CDR3 runs to 15 residues. CDR3 region: CASSLVAGGSNVLTF. The CDR3 bases are TGTGCCAGCAGCTTAGTGGCGGGGGGGTCCAACGTCCTGACTTTC.

This clonotype showed up just a few times. The gene calls are TRBV12-3 or TRBV12-4 and TRBJ2-1; D gene ambiguous. The CDR3 runs to 15 residues. V lost 5 bases, J lost 0 bases, and 11 bases lay in between. In nucleotides, the CDR3 is TGTGCCAGCAGTCCCCGGGTGGGCTCCTACAATGAGCAGTTCTTC. The encoded protein is CASSPRVGSYNEQFF.

This clonotype was picked up a small number of times. The J gene is TRBJ2-1, the V gene TRBV5-1, with 9 bases fitting TRBD2. Germline assignment: CDR1 SGHRS and CDR2 YFSETQ. This CDR3 region has 15 residues. Trimming took 5 bases from V and 2 from J; bases not matched to a gene: 5. CDR3 in amino acids: CASRGLALPYNEQFF. CDR3 DNA sequence: TGCGCCAGCAGGGGACTAGCTCTGCCCTACAATGAGCAGTTCTTC.

The chain carries TRBV7-2 and TRBJ1-3; D possibly corresponds to TRBD1 (5 bases). Trimming took off 5 bases at V and 0 bases at J, with 14 bases between the two ends. The germline V gene has CDR1 SGHTA and CDR2 FQGNSA. The CDR3 contains 16 residues. Written as DNA, the CDR3 is TGTGCCAGCAGCCGCGCAGGGCCGATCTCTGGAAACACCATATATTTT. This encodes CASSRAGPISGNTIYF.

The V gene is TRBV5-1, the J gene TRBJ2-3, with TRBD2 matching 11 bases. CDR1 SGHRS and CDR2 YFSETQ come from the germline V gene. This CDR3 comprises 16 residues. V shed 4 bases and J 2 bases; nucleotides not matched to a gene: 6. The CDR3, as DNA: TGCGCCAGCAGCCCTAGCGGGGGGACTCTCACAGATACGCAGTATTTT. It specifies CASSPSGGTLTDTQYF.